A single sample gave rise to the 18 T cell receptor beta chains below, sequenced in a study of T-cell memory formation after mild COVID-19. TCRdb re-called the 5' RACE reads through MiXCR, storing one row per CDR3 protein. The data show 300,000 to 400,000 distinct CDR3 sequences, 28% seen once. Sequenced sample: PBMCs or a T cell subset sorted from them (not recorded which). Receptors were obtained from an adult woman who had mild COVID-19 (a few samples of this study predate the infection). Cell type and time point are not known.

This chain links TRBV7-9 with TRBJ1-2; tentative D call: TRBD1 (5 bases). Trimming removed 0 bases from V and 6 bases from J, with 11 bases in between. This CDR3 contains 14 residues. The germline CDR1 and CDR2 sequences are SEHNR and FQNEAQ (reference sequence). The CDR3 loop reads CASSLARKGHGYTF. The CDR3 DNA reads TGTGCCAGCAGCTTAGCGAGGAAGGGGCATGGCTACACCTTC.

The sample holds many counts of this clonotype. The chain has TRBV4-1 and TRBJ2-7; D might be TRBD2 (6 bases). V lost 5 bases, J lost 4 bases, and 27 bases lay in between. The CDR3 totals 18 residues. Germline V gives CDR1 MGHRA, CDR2 YSYEKL. The CDR3 is CASSYLVSSRSGRYEQYF. CDR3 sequence (DNA): TGCGCCAGCAGCTACCTAGTCTCCTCCAGAAGCGGGCGGTACGAGCAGTACTTC.

The chain joins TRBV30 to TRBJ2-3; a weak D match, TRBD2 (5 bases). Looked up from germline, CDR1 is GTSNPN and CDR2 is SVGIG (reference sequence). V was clipped by 0 bases and J by 1 base, with 11 bases between them. This CDR3 is built from 15 residues. DNA of the CDR3: TGTGCCTGGAGTGTTCGAGTTAGCGGCACAGATACGCAGTATTTT. Its translation: CAWSVRVSGTDTQYF. Using reference TRBV30 and TRBJ2-3 for the parts outside the CDR3, the full variable domain is SQTIHQWPATLVQPVGSPLSLECTVEGTSNPNLYWYRQAAGRGLQLLFYSVGIGQISSEVPQNLSASRPQDRQFILSSKKLLLSDSGFYLCAWSVRVSGTDTQYFGPGTRLTVL.

The V gene is TRBV6-5, the J gene TRBJ2-1, with 12 bases identical to TRBD2. Germline CDR1 is MNHEY and CDR2 is SVGAGI. Losses at the gene ends were 2 bases for V and 8 bases for J; bases not matched to a gene: 13. The CDR3 extends over 18 amino acids. For the CDR3, the DNA is TGTGCCAGCAGTTACAAATTGACGAGACTAGCGGGAGAGGATGAGCAGTTCTTC. This sequence encodes CASSYKLTRLAGEDEQFF.

The chain combines TRBV20-1 with TRBJ1-1; D ambiguous. V was shortened by 3 bases and J by 4 bases, with 9 bases between the two germline ends. The germline CDR1 and CDR2 sequences are DFQATT and SNEGSKA (reference sequence). CDR3 length: 12 amino acids. CDR3 amino acids: CSASRHLTEAFF. For the CDR3, the DNA is TGCAGTGCTAGCAGACACCTCACTGAAGCTTTCTTT.

This clonotype was seen at least ten times. The chain combines TRBV10-3 with TRBJ2-1; no firm D call. Germline V gene data show CDR1 as ENHRY and CDR2 as SYGVKD. The CDR3 length is 14 residues. This CDR3 reads CTTEDAPAGNEQFF. CDR3 DNA sequence: TGTACCACCGAAGACGCACCCGCTGGCAATGAGCAGTTCTTC.

This clonotype was observed a handful of times. V usage is TRBV7-9 and J usage is TRBJ1-1, with 10 bases lining up with TRBD1. The V gene's germline CDR1 is SEHNR and CDR2 FQNEAQ (reference sequence). The CDR3 is 15 amino acids. V lost 5 bases and J lost 4; bases outside the gene matches: 7. The CDR3 DNA sequence: TGTGCCAGCAGCCCGGGACAGGGGATGGGCACTGAAGCTTTCTTT. Its translation is CASSPGQGMGTEAFF. Using reference TRBV7-9 and TRBJ1-1 for the parts outside the CDR3, the full variable domain is DTGVSQNPRHKITKRGQNVTFRCDPISEHNRLYWYRQTLGQGPEFLTYFQNEAQLEKSRLLSDRFSAERPKGSFSTLEIQRTEQGDSAMYLCASSPGQGMGTEAFFGQGTRLTVV.

This clonotype was counted between two and nine times. CDR3: CATSAGDPPNEQFF. The CDR3 DNA follows: TGTGCCACCAGTGCAGGGGACCCCCCCAATGAGCAGTTCTTC. The chain recombines TRBV24-1 with TRBJ2-1, with a tentative D call TRBD1 (6 bases). The germline CDR1 and CDR2 sequences are KGHDR and SFDVKD. The CDR3 has 14 amino acids. Deletions cut 5 bases from V and 6 bases from J, with 13 bases between.

The gene calls are TRBV7-9 and TRBJ2-5; perhaps TRBD2 as D (5 bases). CDR1 and CDR2 from the germline V gene are SEHNR and FQNEAQ (reference sequence). V was pared by 5 bases and J by 2 bases, with 9 bases between. The CDR3 contains 13 residues. The CDR3 protein is CASSQDSQETQYF. CDR3 nucleotide sequence: TGTGCCAGCAGCCAGGACTCTCAAGAGACCCAGTACTTC.

The chain employs TRBV7-9 and TRBJ1-1, with TRBD1 as a possible D gene (5 bases). CDR3 size: 15 residues. V dropped 1 base and J dropped 5 bases, with 14 bases sitting between them. Per germline, CDR1 SEHNR and CDR2 FQNEAQ (reference sequence). In DNA, the CDR3 is TGTGCCAGCAGCTTAGGGGACGGCTGGCGGACTGAAGCTTTCTTT. As protein: CASSLGDGWRTEAFF.

V gene TRBV12-3 or TRBV12-4 combines with J gene TRBJ1-3; D gene unclear. The length of the CDR3 is 14 residues. V dropped 6 bases and J dropped 0 bases, with 9 bases sitting between them. CDR3 sequence: CASRQTRSGNTIYF. CDR3 bases: TGTGCCAGCAGGCAGACACGCTCTGGAAACACCATATATTTT.

This clonotype was seen only a few times. This rearrangement joins TRBV7-8 to TRBJ2-1, with 12 bases lining up with TRBD2. The V segment lost 1 base and the J segment 3 bases; nucleotides outside the gene matches: 4. Germline values: CDR1 SGHVS, CDR2 FQNEAQ. This CDR3 comprises 17 residues. CDR3 in amino acids: CASSLGRTSGIYNEQFF. CDR3 bases: TGTGCCAGCAGCTTAGGACGGACTAGCGGGATCTACAATGAGCAGTTCTTC. The full variable domain, its missing parts supplied by reference TRBV7-8 and TRBJ2-1, is GAGVSQSPRYKVAKRGQDVALRCDPISGHVSLFWYQQALGQGPEFLTYFQNEAQLDKSGLPSDRFFAERPEGSVSTLKIQRTQQEDSAVYLCASSLGRTSGIYNEQFFGPGTRLTVL.

This clonotype was picked up a small number of times. This chain joins TRBV9 and TRBJ2-1; TRBD1 might be the D (6 bases). Germline V gene data show CDR1 as SGDLS and CDR2 as YYNGEE. Trimming pared 0 bases from V and 3 bases from J, leaving 7 bases between. The CDR3 contains 14 residues. The CDR3 protein is CASSVGTVYNEQFF. In DNA form, the CDR3 reads TGTGCCAGCAGCGTAGGGACAGTCTACAATGAGCAGTTCTTC.

This chain joins TRBV19 and TRBJ1-1, with D possibly being TRBD1 (6 bases). The germline V gene encodes CDR1 LNHDA and CDR2 SQIVND (reference sequence). The V gene lost 10 bases and the J gene lost 4 bases, with 25 bases spanning the gap. The length of the CDR3 is 16 residues. CDR3 nucleotides: TGTGCCACACAAAACAAACCCGGGAAAGGGGGCACTGAAGCTTTCTTT. This gives the protein CATQNKPGKGGTEAFF.

This rearrangement joins TRBV24-1 to TRBJ2-1; D is perhaps TRBD2 (5 bases). Per germline, CDR1 KGHDR and CDR2 SFDVKD. Trimming took 3 bases from V and 5 from J, leaving 13 bases between them. CDR3 size: 15 residues. The CDR3 is CATSDGVASNNEQFF. The CDR3 coding sequence is TGTGCCACCAGTGATGGAGTAGCGTCTAACAATGAGCAGTTCTTC.

The gene calls are TRBV29-1 and TRBJ2-7; unclear D gene. The V end lost 3 bases, the J end lost 0 bases, and 9 bases lay between the germline ends. Germline CDR1 SQVTM, CDR2 ANQGSEA. CDR3 length equals 13 residues. The DNA for the CDR3 is TGCAGCGTTGACTGGGGAAGCTCCTACGAGCAGTACTTC. This translates into CSVDWGSSYEQYF.

A few counts support this clonotype. The chain combines TRBV7-9 with TRBJ1-2, with D hard to call. Trimming shortened V by 4 bases and J by 7 bases, and 16 bases separated the two germline ends. Per the germline V gene, CDR1 is SEHNR and CDR2 is FQNEAQ (reference sequence). The CDR3 has 14 amino acids. The CDR3 loop is CASSSMGQVSGYTF. DNA for the CDR3: TGTGCCAGCAGCTCAATGGGTCAGGTCTCTGGCTACACCTTC.

This clonotype showed up just a few times. The chain combines TRBV20-1 with TRBJ1-2; no definite D call. V lost 3 bases and J lost 4, with 12 bases in between. CDR1 and CDR2 (germline): DFQATT, SNEGSKA (reference sequence). The length of the CDR3 is 13 residues. The CDR3 DNA reads TGCAGTGCTAGCGGGGAGCAGGTCTATGGCTACACCTTC. Protein: CSASGEQVYGYTF.